The rows below give T cell receptor beta chains drawn from one sample of a study of tumor-infiltrating lymphocytes in glioblastoma multiforme. Using its own MiXCR run on the multiplex PCR reads, TCRdb lists one record per CDR3 protein. The sample yields around 30,000 distinct CDR3 sequences, approximately 60% seen once. The sample was brain tumor tissue. Receptors originate from a male donor with glioblastoma. The CDR3 runs from the conserved cysteine through the conserved F or W. A D gene is named only where the DNA matches it firmly. Not all rows give a size; the values are once, few, many and, for expanded clones, a class.

v_call: TRBV20-1; clone_size: medium-sized; d_call: -; j_call: TRBJ1-6; cdr3_aa: CSASSRRSVNSPLHF; cdr3_nt: TGCAGTGCTAGCTCCAGGCGCTCGGTTAATTCACCCCTCCACTTT
v_call: TRBV20-1; clone_size: -; d_call: TRBD1; j_call: TRBJ1-4; cdr3_aa: CSHRSIGQGVNEKLFF; cdr3_nt: TGCAGTCATAGATCCATTGGCCAGGGGGTTAATGAAAAACTGTTTTTT
v_call: TRBV5-5; clone_size: many; d_call: TRBD1; j_call: TRBJ2-5; cdr3_aa: CASSRHDREETQYF; cdr3_nt: TGTGCCAGCAGCCGCCACGACAGGGAAGAGACCCAGTACTTC
v_call: TRBV4-1; clone_size: once; d_call: TRBD2; j_call: TRBJ2-2; cdr3_aa: CASSQDGTSGRLAGKLFF; cdr3_nt: TGCGCCAGCAGCCAAGACGGGACTAGCGGGAGACTAGCCGGGAAGCTGTTTTTT
v_call: TRBV10-3; clone_size: -; d_call: -; j_call: TRBJ1-1; cdr3_aa: CASWEGLNTEAIF; cdr3_nt: TGTGCCTCCTGGGAGGGACTGAACACTGAAGCTATCTTT
v_call: TRBV12-3/TRBV12-4; clone_size: many; d_call: -; j_call: TRBJ2-7; cdr3_aa: CASSFIGPGSYEQYF; cdr3_nt: TGTGCCAGCAGTTTTATTGGTCCAGGGAGTTACGAGCAGTACTTC
v_call: TRBV4-1; clone_size: -; d_call: TRBD1; j_call: TRBJ1-2; cdr3_aa: CAGSQDLYRGNYGYTF; cdr3_nt: TGCGCAGGCAGCCAAGATCTATACAGGGGAAACTATGGCTACACCTTC
v_call: TRBV4-1; clone_size: -; d_call: -; j_call: TRBJ2-6; cdr3_aa: CASSQEGQGSGAIVLTF; cdr3_nt: TGCGCCAGCAGCCAAGAGGGTCAGGGGTCAGGGGCCATCGTCCTGACTTTC
v_call: TRBV20-1; clone_size: -; d_call: -; j_call: TRBJ2-7; cdr3_aa: CSASIQGWAYEQYF; cdr3_nt: TGCAGTGCTAGTATACAGGGTTGGGCCTACGAGCAGTACTTC
v_call: TRBV10-3; clone_size: -; d_call: -; j_call: TRBJ2-7; cdr3_aa: CAISPCYEQYF; cdr3_nt: TGTGCCATCAGCCCATGCTACGAGCAGTACTTC
v_call: TRBV20-1; clone_size: many; d_call: TRBD2; j_call: TRBJ2-7; cdr3_aa: CSARNLADKWEQYF; cdr3_nt: TGCAGTGCTAGAAACCTAGCGGATAAGTGGGAGCAGTACTTC
v_call: TRBV28; clone_size: many; d_call: TRBD1; j_call: TRBJ2-6; cdr3_aa: CASIGGQGVAGANVLTF; cdr3_nt: TGTGCCAGCATTGGGGGACAGGGGGTGGCCGGGGCCAACGTCCTGACTTTC
v_call: TRBV20-1; clone_size: -; d_call: -; j_call: TRBJ1-5; cdr3_aa: CNARGTGFGNQPQHF; cdr3_nt: TGCAATGCTAGAGGTACAGGGTTTGGCAATCAACCCCAGCATTTT
v_call: TRBV10-1; clone_size: -; d_call: -; j_call: TRBJ2-5; cdr3_aa: CAPGRPLGETQYF; cdr3_nt: TGCGCCCCTGGGAGGCCCCTTGGGGAGACCCAGTACTTC
v_call: TRBV28; clone_size: few; d_call: -; j_call: TRBJ1-1; cdr3_aa: CASFDRWSGKAEALF; cdr3_nt: TGTGCCAGCTTTGACAGATGGTCGGGCAAGGCTGAAGCTCTCTTT
v_call: TRBV5-1; clone_size: many; d_call: -; j_call: TRBJ2-7; cdr3_aa: CASSSGPGVYEQYF; cdr3_nt: TGCGCCAGCAGCTCAGGACCAGGGGTGTACGAGCAGTACTTC
v_call: TRBV5-1; clone_size: many; d_call: -; j_call: TRBJ2-5; cdr3_aa: CATSVRGNWETQYF; cdr3_nt: TGCGCCACCTCCGTGAGGGGCAATTGGGAGACCCAGTACTTC
v_call: TRBV4-1; clone_size: many; d_call: -; j_call: TRBJ2-1; cdr3_aa: CASSPPGVAKGEQFF; cdr3_nt: TGCGCCAGCAGCCCCCCCGGGGTGGCTAAGGGTGAGCAGTTCTTC
v_call: TRBV20-1; clone_size: -; d_call: -; j_call: TRBJ2-6; cdr3_aa: CSARAGHSGAIVLTF; cdr3_nt: TGCAGTGCTAGAGCGGGTCACTCTGGGGCCATCGTCCTGACTTTC
v_call: TRBV10-1; clone_size: many; d_call: -; j_call: TRBJ2-7; cdr3_aa: CASSANPMGEQYF; cdr3_nt: TGCGCCAGCAGTGCCAATCCGATGGGGGAGCAGTACTTC
v_call: TRBV6-2/TRBV6-3; clone_size: medium-sized; d_call: -; j_call: TRBJ2-7; cdr3_aa: CASSHGKLGEQYF; cdr3_nt: TGTGCCAGCAGTCACGGGAAACTGGGCGAGCAGTACTTC
v_call: TRBV7-9; clone_size: -; d_call: -; j_call: TRBJ1-2; cdr3_aa: CASSAPTVVIYGYTF; cdr3_nt: TGTGCCAGCAGCGCCCCGACAGTGGTGATCTATGGCTACACCTTC
v_call: TRBV20-1; clone_size: -; d_call: -; j_call: TRBJ2-2; cdr3_aa: CIATSVNTRELFF; cdr3_nt: TGCATTGCCACTAGTGTTAACACCCGGGAGCTGTTTTTT
v_call: TRBV11-2; clone_size: -; d_call: -; j_call: TRBJ2-7; cdr3_aa: CESSAGNYEQYF; cdr3_nt: TGTGAAAGCAGCGCCGGCAACTACGAGCAGTACTTC
v_call: TRBV7-8; clone_size: -; d_call: -; j_call: TRBJ1-3; cdr3_aa: CASSSRIVIVNTIYF; cdr3_nt: TGTGCCAGCAGCTCCAGGATAGTCATCGTAAACACCATATATTTT
v_call: TRBV20-1; clone_size: many; d_call: -; j_call: TRBJ1-1; cdr3_aa: CSASQNTEAFF; cdr3_nt: TGCAGTGCTAGTCAGAACACTGAAGCTTTCTTT
v_call: TRBV11-2; clone_size: -; d_call: -; j_call: TRBJ2-4; cdr3_aa: CAGSPGEVGIQYF; cdr3_nt: TGTGCCGGCAGCCCGGGGGAAGTGGGCATTCAGTACTTC
v_call: TRBV5-1; clone_size: many; d_call: -; j_call: TRBJ1-4; cdr3_aa: CASSLDPGSAATNEKLFF; cdr3_nt: TGCGCCAGCAGCTTGGATCCGGGGTCGGCAGCAACTAATGAAAAACTGTTTTTT
v_call: TRBV6-5; clone_size: many; d_call: -; j_call: TRBJ1-2; cdr3_aa: CASRRGRDYGYTF; cdr3_nt: TGTGCCTCCCGGCGAGGGAGGGACTATGGCTACACCTTC
v_call: TRBV11-2; clone_size: medium-sized; d_call: TRBD1; j_call: TRBJ2-5; cdr3_aa: CASSGDRVLETQYF; cdr3_nt: TGTGCCAGCAGCGGGGACAGAGTCTTAGAGACCCAGTACTTC
v_call: TRBV6-1; clone_size: -; d_call: -; j_call: TRBJ2-1; cdr3_aa: CARSEEVVVYNEQFF; cdr3_nt: TGTGCCAGAAGTGAGGAAGTCGTAGTATACAATGAGCAGTTCTTC
v_call: TRBV20-1; clone_size: -; d_call: -; j_call: TRBJ1-6; cdr3_aa: CSVSGEDSAHYSPLHF; cdr3_nt: TGCAGTGTCAGTGGTGAGGACAGCGCCCATTATTCACCCCTCCACTTT
v_call: TRBV11-2; clone_size: -; d_call: -; j_call: TRBJ2-1; cdr3_aa: CASSLTREQFF; cdr3_nt: TGTGCCAGCAGCTTAACCCGTGAGCAGTTCTTC
v_call: TRBV7-9; clone_size: few; d_call: TRBD1; j_call: TRBJ2-7; cdr3_aa: CASSSATGNPFF; cdr3_nt: TGTGCCAGCAGCTCCGCGACAGGGAATCCCTTCTTC
v_call: TRBV5-1; clone_size: -; d_call: TRBD2; j_call: TRBJ2-3; cdr3_aa: CASSLGGRSDTRYF; cdr3_nt: TGCGCCAGCAGCTTGGGCGGGAGGAGCGATACGCGGTATTTT
v_call: TRBV28; clone_size: many; d_call: -; j_call: TRBJ1-5; cdr3_aa: CASSFGGGNNQPQHF; cdr3_nt: TGTGCCAGCAGTTTTGGCGGGGGAAACAATCAGCCCCAGCATTTT
v_call: TRBV11-2; clone_size: -; d_call: -; j_call: TRBJ1-1; cdr3_aa: CASRAIQGVVNTEAFF; cdr3_nt: TGTGCCAGCAGGGCTATTCAAGGGGTCGTGAACACTGAAGCTTTCTTT
v_call: TRBV6-5; clone_size: -; d_call: -; j_call: TRBJ2-1; cdr3_aa: CAGSRTAREAYNEQFF; cdr3_nt: TGTGCCGGCAGTCGGACGGCAAGGGAGGCCTACAATGAGCAGTTCTTC
v_call: TRBV11-2; clone_size: -; d_call: -; j_call: TRBJ1-2; cdr3_aa: CASSLDLDKTKTF; cdr3_nt: TGTGCCAGCAGCTTAGATTTGGACAAGACCAAAACCTTC
v_call: TRBV6-1; clone_size: many; d_call: -; j_call: TRBJ1-3; cdr3_aa: CASSEAANSGNTIYF; cdr3_nt: TGTGCCAGCAGTGAAGCGGCTAACTCTGGAAACACCATATATTTT
v_call: TRBV6-2/TRBV6-3; clone_size: -; d_call: -; j_call: TRBJ1-1; cdr3_aa: CDSIAAVPQDEAFF; cdr3_nt: TGTGACAGCATCGCCGCCGTCCCACAAGATGAGGCTTTCTTT
v_call: TRBV6-5; clone_size: many; d_call: TRBD2; j_call: TRBJ2-1; cdr3_aa: CASSYVAGGYNEQFF; cdr3_nt: TGTGCCAGCAGTTACGTAGCGGGAGGTTACAATGAGCAGTTCTTC
v_call: TRBV5-1; clone_size: many; d_call: TRBD2; j_call: TRBJ2-7; cdr3_aa: CASSFGLAGEQYF; cdr3_nt: TGCGCCAGCAGCTTTGGACTAGCCGGCGAGCAGTACTTC
v_call: TRBV2; clone_size: -; d_call: -; j_call: TRBJ1-4; cdr3_aa: CASSLGGLANEKLFF; cdr3_nt: TGTGCCAGCAGTCTAGGGGGTTTGGCTAATGAAAAACTGTTTTTT
v_call: TRBV6-5; clone_size: -; d_call: TRBD1; j_call: TRBJ2-7; cdr3_aa: CASSSGTGRPTEQYF; cdr3_nt: TGTGCCAGCAGTTCCGGGACAGGCCGGCCAACGGAGCAGTACTTC
v_call: TRBV12-3/TRBV12-4; clone_size: -; d_call: TRBD1; j_call: TRBJ2-7; cdr3_aa: CASSSGGGEQYF; cdr3_nt: TGCGCCAGCAGTTCAGGGGGCGGCGAGCAGTACTTC
v_call: TRBV12-3/TRBV12-4; clone_size: medium-sized; d_call: -; j_call: TRBJ2-5; cdr3_aa: CASSFLETQYF; cdr3_nt: TGTGCCAGCAGTTTCTTGGAGACCCAGTACTTC
v_call: TRBV9; clone_size: -; d_call: -; j_call: TRBJ2-5; cdr3_aa: CASSGGTRETQYF; cdr3_nt: TGTGCCAGCAGCGGCGGGACCCGAGAGACCCAGTACTTC
v_call: TRBV11-2; clone_size: -; d_call: -; j_call: TRBJ2-7; cdr3_aa: CASSLDGLAWNEQYF; cdr3_nt: TGTGCCAGCAGCTTAGATGGGCTAGCTTGGAACGAGCAGTACTTC
v_call: TRBV7-3; clone_size: -; d_call: -; j_call: TRBJ2-2; cdr3_aa: CASSFQGPNTGELFF; cdr3_nt: TGTGCCAGCAGCTTTCAGGGGCCCAACACCGGGGAGCTGTTTTTT
v_call: TRBV10-1; clone_size: -; d_call: TRBD1; j_call: TRBJ2-2; cdr3_aa: CASNELGQGIVELFF; cdr3_nt: TGCGCCAGCAATGAGCTGGGACAGGGGATCGTGGAGCTGTTTTTT
v_call: TRBV6-1; clone_size: -; d_call: -; j_call: TRBJ1-1; cdr3_aa: CASSYGGCTKAFF; cdr3_nt: TGTGCCAGCAGTTATGGGGGGTGCACTAAAGCTTTCTTT
v_call: TRBV29-1; clone_size: once; d_call: -; j_call: TRBJ1-2; cdr3_aa: CSVVPLVGTWGFGHTF; cdr3_nt: TGCAGCGTTGTCCCGTTGGTGGGGACATGGGGATTTGGCCACACCTTC
v_call: TRBV20-1; clone_size: -; d_call: -; j_call: TRBJ1-2; cdr3_aa: CSTKRSGYGYTF; cdr3_nt: TGCAGTACTAAGAGGTCGGGCTATGGCTACACCTTC
v_call: TRBV6-4; clone_size: -; d_call: -; j_call: TRBJ2-7; cdr3_aa: CASSYRPRLEVSSYEQYF; cdr3_nt: TGTGCCAGCAGTTACCGTCCCCGACTAGAGGTTAGCTCCTACGAGCAGTACTTC